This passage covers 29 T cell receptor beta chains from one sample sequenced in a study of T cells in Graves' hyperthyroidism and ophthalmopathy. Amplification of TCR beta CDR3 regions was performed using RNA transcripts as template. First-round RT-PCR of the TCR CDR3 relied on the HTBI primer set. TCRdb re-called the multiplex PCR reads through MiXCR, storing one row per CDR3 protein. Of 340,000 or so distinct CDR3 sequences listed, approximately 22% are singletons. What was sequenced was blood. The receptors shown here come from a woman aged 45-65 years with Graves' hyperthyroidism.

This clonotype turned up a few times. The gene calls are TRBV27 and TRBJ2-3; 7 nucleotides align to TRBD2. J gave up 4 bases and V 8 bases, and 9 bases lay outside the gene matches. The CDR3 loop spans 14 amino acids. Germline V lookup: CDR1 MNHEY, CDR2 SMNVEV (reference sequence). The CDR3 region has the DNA TGTGCCAGCCGGGCGCGGGGGAGGCCAGATACGCAGTATTTT. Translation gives CASRARGRPDTQYF.

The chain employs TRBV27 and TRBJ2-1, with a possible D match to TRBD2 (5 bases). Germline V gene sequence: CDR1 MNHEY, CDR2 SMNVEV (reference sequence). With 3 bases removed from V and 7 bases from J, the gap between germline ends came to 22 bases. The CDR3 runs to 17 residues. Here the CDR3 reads CASSFILGGPGVNEQFF. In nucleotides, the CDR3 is TGTGCCAGCAGTTTCATCTTAGGCGGACCCGGGGTTAATGAGCAGTTCTTC.

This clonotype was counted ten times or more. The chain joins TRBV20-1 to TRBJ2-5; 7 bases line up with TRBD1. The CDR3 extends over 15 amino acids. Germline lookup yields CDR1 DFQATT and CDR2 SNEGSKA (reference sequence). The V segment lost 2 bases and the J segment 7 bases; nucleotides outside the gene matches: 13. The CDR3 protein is CSARLGTVLVGTQYF. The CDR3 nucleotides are TGCAGTGCTAGATTAGGGACAGTTCTAGTCGGGACCCAGTACTTC.

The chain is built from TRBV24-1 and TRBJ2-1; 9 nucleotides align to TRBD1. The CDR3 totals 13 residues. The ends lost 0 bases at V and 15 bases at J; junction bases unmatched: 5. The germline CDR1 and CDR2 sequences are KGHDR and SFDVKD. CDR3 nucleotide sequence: TGTGCCACCAGTGATTTGGGGGGACAGGGATTGTTCTTC. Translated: CATSDLGGQGLFF.

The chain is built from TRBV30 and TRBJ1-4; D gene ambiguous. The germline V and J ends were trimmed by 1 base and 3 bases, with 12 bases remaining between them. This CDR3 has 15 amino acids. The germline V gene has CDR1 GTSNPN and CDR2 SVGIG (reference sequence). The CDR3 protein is CAWSASRRSNEKLFF. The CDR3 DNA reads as TGTGCCTGGAGTGCATCCAGGAGATCTAATGAAAAACTGTTTTTT.

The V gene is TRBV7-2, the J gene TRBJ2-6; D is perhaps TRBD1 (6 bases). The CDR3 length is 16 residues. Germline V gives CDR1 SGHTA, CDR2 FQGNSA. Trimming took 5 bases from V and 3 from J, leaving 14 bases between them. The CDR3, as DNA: TGTGCCAGCAGCCGAGCAGGGGCGCGTGGGGCCAACGTCCTGACTTTC. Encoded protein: CASSRAGARGANVLTF.

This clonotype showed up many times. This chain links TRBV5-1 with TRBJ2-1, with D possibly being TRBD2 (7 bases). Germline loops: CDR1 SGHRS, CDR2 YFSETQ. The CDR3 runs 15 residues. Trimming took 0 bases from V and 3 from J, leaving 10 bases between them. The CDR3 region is CASSLGGGLYNEQFF. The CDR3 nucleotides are TGCGCCAGCAGCTTGGGCGGGGGCCTCTACAATGAGCAGTTCTTC.

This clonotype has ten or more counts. CDR3 DNA: TGTGCCTGGAGCAGTAGCGGGAGCTCCTACAATGAGCAGTTCTTC. Its protein product is CAWSSSGSSYNEQFF. The chain couples TRBV30 to TRBJ2-1, with 9 positions matching TRBD2. Germline lookup yields CDR1 GTSNPN and CDR2 SVGIG (reference sequence). The CDR3 has 15 amino acids. The V gene end was trimmed by 3 bases and the J gene end by 0 bases; junction bases not matched to a gene: 3.

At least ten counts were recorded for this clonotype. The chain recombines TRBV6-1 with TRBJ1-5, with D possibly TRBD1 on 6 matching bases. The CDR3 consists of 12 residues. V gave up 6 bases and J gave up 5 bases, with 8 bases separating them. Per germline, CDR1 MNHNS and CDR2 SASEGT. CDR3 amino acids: CASRSGDQPQHF. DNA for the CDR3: TGTGCCAGCAGATCAGGGGATCAGCCCCAGCATTTT.

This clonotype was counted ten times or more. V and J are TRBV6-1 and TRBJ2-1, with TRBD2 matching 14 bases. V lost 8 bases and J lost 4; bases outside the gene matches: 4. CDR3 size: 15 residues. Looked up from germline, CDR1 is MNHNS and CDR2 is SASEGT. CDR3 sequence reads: CASSGTSGRYNEQFF. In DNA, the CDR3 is TGTGCCAGCTCCGGGACTAGCGGGAGATACAATGAGCAGTTCTTC.

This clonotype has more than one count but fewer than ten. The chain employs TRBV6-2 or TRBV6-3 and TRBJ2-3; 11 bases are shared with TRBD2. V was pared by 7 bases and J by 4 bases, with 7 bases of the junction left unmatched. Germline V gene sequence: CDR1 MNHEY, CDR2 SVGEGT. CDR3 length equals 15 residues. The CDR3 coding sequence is TGTGCCAGCACCGAAACTAGCGGGAGTTCAGATACGCAGTATTTT. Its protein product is CASTETSGSSDTQYF.

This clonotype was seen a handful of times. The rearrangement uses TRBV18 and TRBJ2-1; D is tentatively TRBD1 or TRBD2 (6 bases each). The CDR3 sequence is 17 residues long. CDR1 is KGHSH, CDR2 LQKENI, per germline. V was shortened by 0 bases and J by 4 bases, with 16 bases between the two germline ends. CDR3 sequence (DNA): TGTGCCAGCTCACCACCTTTGAAGGGGGGTTCATACAATGAGCAGTTCTTC. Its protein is CASSPPLKGGSYNEQFF.

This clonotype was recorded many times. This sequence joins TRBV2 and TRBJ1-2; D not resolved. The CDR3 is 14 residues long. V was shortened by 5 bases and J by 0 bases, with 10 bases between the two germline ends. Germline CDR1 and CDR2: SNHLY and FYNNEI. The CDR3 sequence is CASSRSASNYGYTF. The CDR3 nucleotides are TGTGCCAGCAGTCGTTCAGCCTCTAACTATGGCTACACCTTC.

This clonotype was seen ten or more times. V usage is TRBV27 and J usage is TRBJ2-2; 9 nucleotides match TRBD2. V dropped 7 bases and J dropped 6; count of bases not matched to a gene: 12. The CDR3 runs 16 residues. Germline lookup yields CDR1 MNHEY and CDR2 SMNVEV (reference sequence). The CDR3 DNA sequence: TGTGCCAGCAAAGGGGGCATAGCGGGAGTGGCCGGGGAGCTGTTTTTT. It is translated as CASKGGIAGVAGELFF.

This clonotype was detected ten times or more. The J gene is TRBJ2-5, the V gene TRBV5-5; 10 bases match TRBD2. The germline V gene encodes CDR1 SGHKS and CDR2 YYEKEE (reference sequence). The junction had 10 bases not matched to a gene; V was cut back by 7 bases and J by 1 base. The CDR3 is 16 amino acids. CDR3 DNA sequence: TGTGCCAGCCGATATTTAGCGGGAGGCCGCCAAGAGACCCAGTACTTC. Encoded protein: CASRYLAGGRQETQYF.

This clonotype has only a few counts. The CDR3 spells CASSLYVTRRHLNSPLHF. The CDR3 nucleotides read TGTGCCAGCAGCTTATATGTGACGAGGCGTCACCTTAATTCACCCCTCCACTTT. The rearrangement joins TRBV7-2 to TRBJ1-6; no firm D call. CDR1 and CDR2 (germline): SGHTA, FQGNSA. Trimming stripped 2 bases from V and 6 bases from J, with 20 bases between. CDR3 length: 18 amino acids.

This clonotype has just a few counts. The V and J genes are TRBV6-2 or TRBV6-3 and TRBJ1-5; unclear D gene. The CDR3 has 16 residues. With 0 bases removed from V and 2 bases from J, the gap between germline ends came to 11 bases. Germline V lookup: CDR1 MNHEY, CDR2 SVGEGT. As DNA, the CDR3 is TGTGCCAGCAGTTACTCGGATCGGGCAGGCAATCAGCCCCAGCATTTT. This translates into CASSYSDRAGNQPQHF.

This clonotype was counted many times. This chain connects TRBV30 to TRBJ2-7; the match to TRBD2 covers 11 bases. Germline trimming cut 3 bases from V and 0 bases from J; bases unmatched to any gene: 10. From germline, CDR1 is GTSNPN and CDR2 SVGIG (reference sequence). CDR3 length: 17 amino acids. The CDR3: CAWRPLAGGLSSYEQYF. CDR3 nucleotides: TGTGCCTGGAGGCCCCTAGCGGGGGGATTGAGCTCCTACGAGCAGTACTTC.

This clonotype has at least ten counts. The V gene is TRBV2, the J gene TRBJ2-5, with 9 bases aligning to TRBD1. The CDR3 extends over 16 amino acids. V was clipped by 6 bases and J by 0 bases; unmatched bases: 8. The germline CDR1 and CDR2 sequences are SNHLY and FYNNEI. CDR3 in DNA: TGTGCCAGCAGGCACGGGACAGGGACGTACCAAGAGACCCAGTACTTC. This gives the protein CASRHGTGTYQETQYF.

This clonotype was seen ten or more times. The CDR3 bases are TGTGCCAGCAGCGGACCGAGGAGGGGAACAACTAATGAAAAACTGTTTTTT. Translating gives CASSGPRRGTTNEKLFF. The rearrangement links TRBV28 to TRBJ1-4; TRBD1 might be the D (5 bases). Germline V gene sequence: CDR1 MDHEN, CDR2 SYDVKM. Trimming left V 6 bases short and J 0 bases short, with 17 bases between. This CDR3 contains 17 residues. Complete variable domain (other parts from reference TRBV28 and TRBJ1-4): DVKVTQSSRYLVKRTGEKVFLECVQDMDHENMFWYRQDPGLGLRLIYFSYDVKMKEKGDIPEGYSVSREKKERFSLILESASTNQTSMYLCASSGPRRGTTNEKLFFGSGTQLSVL.

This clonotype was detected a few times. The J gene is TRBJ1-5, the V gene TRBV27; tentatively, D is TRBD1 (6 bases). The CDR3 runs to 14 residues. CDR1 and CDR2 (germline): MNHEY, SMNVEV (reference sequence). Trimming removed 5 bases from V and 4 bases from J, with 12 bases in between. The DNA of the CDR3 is TGTGCCAGCAGTGCTACAGGGTGGAATCAGCCCCAGCATTTT. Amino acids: CASSATGWNQPQHF.

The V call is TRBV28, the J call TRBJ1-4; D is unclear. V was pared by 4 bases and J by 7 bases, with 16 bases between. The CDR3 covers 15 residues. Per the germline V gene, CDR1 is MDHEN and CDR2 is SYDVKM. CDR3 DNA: TGTGCCAGCAGTTCCCCCCCGGGATCGGGTGAAAAACTGTTTTTT. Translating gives CASSSPPGSGEKLFF.

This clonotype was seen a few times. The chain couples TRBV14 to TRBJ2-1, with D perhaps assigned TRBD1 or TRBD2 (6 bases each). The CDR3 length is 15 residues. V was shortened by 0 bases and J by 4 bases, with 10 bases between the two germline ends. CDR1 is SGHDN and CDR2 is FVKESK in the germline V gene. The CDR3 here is CASSQERGVYNEQFF. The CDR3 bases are TGTGCCAGCAGCCAAGAGAGGGGGGTATACAATGAGCAGTTCTTC.

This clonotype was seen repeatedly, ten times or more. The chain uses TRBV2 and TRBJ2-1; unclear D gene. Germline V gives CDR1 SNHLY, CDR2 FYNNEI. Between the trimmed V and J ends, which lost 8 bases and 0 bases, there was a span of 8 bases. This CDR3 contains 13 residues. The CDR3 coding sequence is TGTGCCAGCGAAGCAGTCTCCTACAATGAGCAGTTCTTC. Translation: CASEAVSYNEQFF.

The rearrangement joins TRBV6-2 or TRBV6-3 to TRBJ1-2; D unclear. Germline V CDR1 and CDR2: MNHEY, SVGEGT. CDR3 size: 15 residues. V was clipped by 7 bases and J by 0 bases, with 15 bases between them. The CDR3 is CASTRAGSTNYGYTF. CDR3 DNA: TGTGCCAGCACTCGAGCGGGCAGCACTAACTATGGCTACACCTTC.

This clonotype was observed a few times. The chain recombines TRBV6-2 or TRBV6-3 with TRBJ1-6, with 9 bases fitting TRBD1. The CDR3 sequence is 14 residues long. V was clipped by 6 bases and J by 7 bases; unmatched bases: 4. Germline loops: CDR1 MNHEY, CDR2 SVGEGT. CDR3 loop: CASSWTGDNSPLHF. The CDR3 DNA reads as TGTGCCAGCAGCTGGACAGGGGACAATTCACCCCTCCACTTT.

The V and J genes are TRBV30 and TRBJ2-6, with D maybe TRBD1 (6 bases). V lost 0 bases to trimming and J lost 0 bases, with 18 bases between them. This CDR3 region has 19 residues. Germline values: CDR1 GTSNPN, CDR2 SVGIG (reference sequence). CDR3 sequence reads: CAWSVLGAGRTSGANVLTF. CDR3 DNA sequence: TGTGCCTGGAGTGTATTGGGGGCGGGCAGAACCTCTGGGGCCAACGTCCTGACTTTC.

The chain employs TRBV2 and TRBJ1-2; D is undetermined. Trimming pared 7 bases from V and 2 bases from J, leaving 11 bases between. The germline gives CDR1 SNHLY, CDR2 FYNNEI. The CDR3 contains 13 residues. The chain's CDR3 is CASTQKGNYGYTF. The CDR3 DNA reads TGTGCCAGCACACAAAAAGGGAACTATGGCTACACCTTC.

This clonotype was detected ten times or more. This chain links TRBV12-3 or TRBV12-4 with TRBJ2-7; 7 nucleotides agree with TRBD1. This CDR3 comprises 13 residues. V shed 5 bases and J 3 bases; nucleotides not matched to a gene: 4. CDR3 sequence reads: CASSLQGVYEQYF. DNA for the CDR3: TGTGCCAGCAGTCTTCAGGGGGTCTACGAGCAGTACTTC.